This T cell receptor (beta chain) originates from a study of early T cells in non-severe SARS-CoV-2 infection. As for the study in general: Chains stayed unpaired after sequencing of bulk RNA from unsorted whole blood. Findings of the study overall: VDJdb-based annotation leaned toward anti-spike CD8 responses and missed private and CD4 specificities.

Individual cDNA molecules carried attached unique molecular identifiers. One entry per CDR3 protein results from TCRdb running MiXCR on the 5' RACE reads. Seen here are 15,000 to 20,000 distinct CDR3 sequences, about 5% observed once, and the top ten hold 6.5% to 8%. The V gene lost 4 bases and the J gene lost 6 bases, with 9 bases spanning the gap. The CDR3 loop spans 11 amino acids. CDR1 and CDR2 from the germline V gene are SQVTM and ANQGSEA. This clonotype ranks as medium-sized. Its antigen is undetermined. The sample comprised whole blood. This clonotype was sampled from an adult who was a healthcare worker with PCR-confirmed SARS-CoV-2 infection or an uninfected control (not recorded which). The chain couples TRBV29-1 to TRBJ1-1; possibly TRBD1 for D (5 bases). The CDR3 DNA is TGCAGCGTTGCAGGGATGGCTGAAGCTTTCTTT. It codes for CSVAGMAEAFF. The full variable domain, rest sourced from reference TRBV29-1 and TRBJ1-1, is SAVISQKPSRDICQRGTSLTIQCQVDSQVTMMFWYRQQPGQSLTLIATANQGSEATYESGFVIDKFPISRPNLTFSTLTVSNMSPEDSSIYLCSVAGMAEAFFGQGTRLTVV.